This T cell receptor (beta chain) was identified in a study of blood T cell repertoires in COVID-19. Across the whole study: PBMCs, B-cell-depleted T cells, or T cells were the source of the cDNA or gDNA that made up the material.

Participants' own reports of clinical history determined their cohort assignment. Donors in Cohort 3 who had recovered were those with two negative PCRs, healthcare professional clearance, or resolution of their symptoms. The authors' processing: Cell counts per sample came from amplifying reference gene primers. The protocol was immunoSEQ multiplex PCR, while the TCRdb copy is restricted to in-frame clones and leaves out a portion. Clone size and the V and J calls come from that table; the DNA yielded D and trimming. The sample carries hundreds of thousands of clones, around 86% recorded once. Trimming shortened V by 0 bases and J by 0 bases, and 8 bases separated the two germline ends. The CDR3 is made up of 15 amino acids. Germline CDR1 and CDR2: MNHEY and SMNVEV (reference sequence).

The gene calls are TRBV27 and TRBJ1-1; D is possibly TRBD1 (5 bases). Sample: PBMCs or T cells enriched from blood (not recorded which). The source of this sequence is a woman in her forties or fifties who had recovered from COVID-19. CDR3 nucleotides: TGTGCCAGCAGTTTATCGGCAGGGATGAACACTGAAGCTTTCTTT. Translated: CASSLSAGMNTEAFF.